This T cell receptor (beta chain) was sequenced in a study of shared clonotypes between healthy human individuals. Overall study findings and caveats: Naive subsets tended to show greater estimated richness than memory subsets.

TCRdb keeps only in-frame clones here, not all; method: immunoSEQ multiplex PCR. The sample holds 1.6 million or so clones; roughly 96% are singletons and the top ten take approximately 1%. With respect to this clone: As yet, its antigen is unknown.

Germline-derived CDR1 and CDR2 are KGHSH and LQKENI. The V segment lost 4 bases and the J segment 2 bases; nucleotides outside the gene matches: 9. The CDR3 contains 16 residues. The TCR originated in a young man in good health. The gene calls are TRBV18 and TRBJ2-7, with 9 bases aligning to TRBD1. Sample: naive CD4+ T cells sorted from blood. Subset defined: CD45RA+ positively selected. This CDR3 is CASSHSSGTGTYEQYF. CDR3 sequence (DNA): TGTGCCAGCTCACATAGTTCCGGGACAGGGACCTACGAGCAGTACTTC.